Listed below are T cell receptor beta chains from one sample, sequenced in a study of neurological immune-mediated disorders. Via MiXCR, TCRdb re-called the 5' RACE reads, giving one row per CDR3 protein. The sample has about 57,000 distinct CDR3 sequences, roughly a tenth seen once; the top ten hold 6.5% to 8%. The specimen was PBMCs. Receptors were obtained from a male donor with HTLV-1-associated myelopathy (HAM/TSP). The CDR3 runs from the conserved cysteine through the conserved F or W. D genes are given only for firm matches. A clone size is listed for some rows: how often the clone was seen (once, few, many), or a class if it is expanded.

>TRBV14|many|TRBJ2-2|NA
CASSRRTGTSTGELFF
TGTGCCAGCAGCCGAAGGACAGGGACTAGCACCGGGGAGCTGTTTTTT
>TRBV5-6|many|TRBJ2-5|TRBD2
CASSLTSGGQETQYF
TGTGCCAGCAGCTTGACTAGCGGGGGCCAAGAGACCCAGTACTTC
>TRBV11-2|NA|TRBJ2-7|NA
CASSLEGRGSDEQYF
TGTGCCAGCAGCTTAGAGGGCAGGGGAAGCGACGAGCAGTACTTC
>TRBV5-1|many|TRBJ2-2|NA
CASSLRQDNTGELFF
TGCGCCAGCAGCTTGCGACAGGACAACACCGGGGAGCTGTTTTTT
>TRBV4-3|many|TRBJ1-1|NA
CASSQDLMNTEAFF
TGCGCCAGCAGCCAAGATCTAATGAACACTGAAGCTTTCTTT
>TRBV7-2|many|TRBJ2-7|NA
CASSLRIGRIGGFDYEQYF
TGTGCCAGCAGCTTAAGAATAGGCAGGATCGGAGGGTTCGACTACGAGCAGTACTTC
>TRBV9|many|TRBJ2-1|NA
CASSAPGGHNEQFF
TGTGCCAGCAGCGCTCCCGGGGGACACAATGAGCAGTTCTTC
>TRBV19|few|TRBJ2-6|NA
CATQVYSGANVLTF
TGTGCCACTCAGGTTTACTCTGGGGCCAACGTCCTGACTTTC
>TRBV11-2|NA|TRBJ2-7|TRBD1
CASSRTGGKMQYF
TGTGCCAGCAGCAGGACAGGGGGGAAGATGCAGTACTTC
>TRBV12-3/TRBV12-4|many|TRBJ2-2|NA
CASRSYTGELFF
TGTGCCAGCAGGTCGTACACCGGGGAGCTGTTTTTT
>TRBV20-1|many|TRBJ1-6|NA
CSAKTGPLNSPLHF
TGCAGTGCTAAAACAGGACCGCTTAATTCACCCCTCCACTTT
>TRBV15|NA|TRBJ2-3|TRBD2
CATGGTREGNTQYF
TGTGCCACGGGGGGGACCCGCGAGGGGAATACGCAGTATTTT
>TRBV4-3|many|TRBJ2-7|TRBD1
CASSQGTGHEQYF
TGCGCCAGCAGCCAAGGGACAGGTCACGAGCAGTACTTC
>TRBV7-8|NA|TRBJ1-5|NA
CASANPGDSNQPQHF
TGTGCCAGCGCAAACCCGGGGGATAGCAATCAGCCCCAGCATTTT
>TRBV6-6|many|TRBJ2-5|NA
CATDIVRGETQYF
TGTGCCACCGACATCGTGAGGGGAGAGACCCAGTACTTC
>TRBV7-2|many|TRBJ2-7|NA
CASSSNWGTYEQYF
TGTGCCAGCAGCTCAAATTGGGGTACCTACGAGCAGTACTTC
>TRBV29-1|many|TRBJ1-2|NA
CSVKGGDYGYTF
TGCAGCGTTAAGGGCGGCGACTATGGCTACACCTTC
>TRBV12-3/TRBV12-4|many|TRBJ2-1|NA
CASSLGTGIRAYNEQFF
TGTGCCAGCAGTTTAGGCACAGGGATTCGGGCCTACAATGAGCAGTTCTTC
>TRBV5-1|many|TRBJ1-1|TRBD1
CASSTGQGNTEAFF
TGCGCCAGCAGCACCGGACAGGGTAACACTGAAGCTTTCTTT
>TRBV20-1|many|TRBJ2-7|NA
CSASRPLMGTPAWEQYF
TGCAGTGCTAGTCGACCTTTGATGGGGACACCTGCCTGGGAGCAGTACTTC
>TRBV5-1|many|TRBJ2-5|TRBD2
CASSLRTSGAQETQYF
TGCGCCAGCAGCTTGAGGACTAGCGGGGCCCAAGAGACCCAGTACTTC
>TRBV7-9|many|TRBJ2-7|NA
CASRPNRVHEQYF
TGTGCCAGCAGGCCAAACAGGGTCCACGAGCAGTACTTC
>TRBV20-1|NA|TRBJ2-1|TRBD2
CSAVGGSSYNEQFF
TGCAGTGCGGTCGGGGGGTCCTCCTACAATGAGCAGTTCTTC
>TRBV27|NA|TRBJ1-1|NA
CASSPSTAPITEAFF
TGTGCCAGCAGTCCATCGACAGCACCGATCACTGAAGCTTTCTTT
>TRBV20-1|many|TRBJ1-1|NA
CSAVLQVGLLGTEAFF
TGCAGTGCTGTATTACAGGTGGGGTTATTGGGCACTGAAGCTTTCTTT
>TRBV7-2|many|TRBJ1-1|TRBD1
CASSLGQGVRRAFF
TGTGCCAGCAGCTTGGGACAGGGGGTTCGGAGAGCTTTCTTT
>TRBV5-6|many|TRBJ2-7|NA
CASSFPGRRSSYEQYF
TGTGCCAGCAGCTTTCCAGGGCGCAGGTCCTCCTACGAGCAGTACTTC
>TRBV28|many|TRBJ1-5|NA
CASSPGGSQPQHF
TGTGCCAGCAGCCCCGGCGGTAGTCAGCCCCAGCATTTT